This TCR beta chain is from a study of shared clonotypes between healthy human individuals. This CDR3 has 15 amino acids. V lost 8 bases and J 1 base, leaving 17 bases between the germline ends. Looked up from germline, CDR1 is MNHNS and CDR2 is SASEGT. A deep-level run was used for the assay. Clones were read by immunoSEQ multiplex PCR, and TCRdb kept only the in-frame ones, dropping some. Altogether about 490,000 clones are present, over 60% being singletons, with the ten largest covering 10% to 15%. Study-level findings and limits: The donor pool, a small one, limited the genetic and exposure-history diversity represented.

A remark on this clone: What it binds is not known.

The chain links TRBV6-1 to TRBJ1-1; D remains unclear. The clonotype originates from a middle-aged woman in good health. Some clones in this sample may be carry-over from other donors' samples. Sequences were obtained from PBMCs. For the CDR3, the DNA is TGTGCCAGCTGTGCTCGGACTGTTAGGAACACTGAAGCTTTCTTT. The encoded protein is CASCARTVRNTEAFF.